This T cell receptor (beta chain) was documented in a study of blood T cell repertoires in COVID-19. Clones were sequenced by immunoSEQ multiplex PCR, and TCRdb holds only the in-frame ones, with some missing. This sample has 350,000 to 450,000 clones; 80% to 90% occur once, and the top ten carry about 7%. Trimming removed 3 bases at V and 1 base at J, with 12 bases between. This CDR3 is 15 amino acids long. Germline CDR1 reads MNHNS; CDR2 reads SASEGT. The TCR sequence derives from an older woman with COVID-19, enrolled during active disease. The sequencing input was peripheral blood. This chain connects TRBV6-1 to TRBJ1-1; possible D gene TRBD1, 5 bases. The CDR3 coding sequence is TGTGCCAGCAGTGAGTGGGGCCAGGGGAACACTGAAGCTTTCTTT. Its translation: CASSEWGQGNTEAFF.